The 12 T cell receptor beta chains presented below share a single source sample, sequenced in a study of cytomegalovirus exposure and HLA in healthy donors. The PCR employed 60 Vbeta primers together with 13 Jbeta primers. Profiling relied on immunoSEQ multiplex PCR, and the TCRdb table lists in-frame clones only, not all of them. Altogether 100,000 to 150,000 clones are present, less than 80% being singletons, with the ten largest covering approximately 2%. Sequenced sample: PBMCs. These TCRs come from a man in his fifties in good health and CMV-seronegative.

The J gene is TRBJ2-3, the V gene TRBV7-2; 8 bases line up with TRBD2. The CDR3 has 19 residues. Trimming cost V 1 base and J 2 bases; bases outside gene matches: 14. Per the germline V gene, CDR1 is SGHTA and CDR2 is FQGNSA. The CDR3: CASSLDRPGGGGHTDTQYF. The CDR3 DNA reads TGTGCCAGCAGCTTAGATCGCCCCGGGGGCGGGGGGCACACAGATACGCAGTATTTT.

The chain employs TRBV4-1 and TRBJ2-7, with 8 bases that match TRBD2. This CDR3 has 15 residues. Germline V gene data show CDR1 as MGHRA and CDR2 as YSYEKL. The V and J ends lost 0 bases and 2 bases, in that order; junction bases with no gene match: 3. CDR3 in DNA: TGCGCCAGCAGCCAAGAGGAGGGACTAGCCTACGAGCAGTACGTC. It specifies CASSQEEGLAYEQYV.

V is TRBV19 and J is TRBJ2-7; a possible D gene is TRBD1 (6 bases). Trimming took 5 bases from V and 5 from J, leaving 10 bases between them. Germline CDR1 is LNHDA and CDR2 is SQIVND (reference sequence). This CDR3 spans 12 amino acids. CDR3 in DNA: TGTGCCAGTAGTGTACAGGGCGACGAGCAGTACTTC. It is translated as CASSVQGDEQYF.

The rearrangement links TRBV19 to TRBJ1-5; D is possibly TRBD1 (6 bases). V lost 3 bases and J 0 bases, leaving 15 bases between the germline ends. Germline lookup yields CDR1 LNHDA and CDR2 SQIVND (reference sequence). The CDR3 covers 17 residues. The CDR3 here is CASSISQGSYSNQPQHF. CDR3 nucleotide sequence: TGTGCCAGTAGTATTTCCCAGGGGTCTTATAGCAATCAGCCCCAGCATTTT.

The chain links TRBV6-1 to TRBJ1-2; 7 bases line up with TRBD1. The CDR3 is 13 amino acids. Per germline, CDR1 MNHNS and CDR2 SASEGT. Trimming removed 5 bases from V and 8 bases from J; junction bases left unmatched: 8. CDR3 sequence reads: CASSPTGEEGYTF. CDR3 DNA sequence: TGTGCCAGCAGTCCTACAGGGGAGGAGGGCTACACCTTC.

This clone appeared a single time. The chain is built from TRBV7-2 and TRBJ2-7; D possibly corresponds to TRBD2 (6 bases). The length of the CDR3 is 13 residues. Germline V gives CDR1 SGHTA, CDR2 FQGNSA. Between the trimmed V and J ends, which lost 2 bases and 4 bases, there was a span of 9 bases. The CDR3 DNA reads TGTGCCAGCAGCTTACCTAGCGTATACGAGCAGTACTTC. Translation: CASSLPSVYEQYF.

The gene calls are TRBV11-2 and TRBJ1-1, with D uncertain. This CDR3 is 14 amino acids long. V was clipped by 2 bases and J by 0 bases, with 7 bases between them. CDR1 SGHAT and CDR2 FQNNGV come from the germline V gene. The CDR3 protein is CASSLSIVNTEAFF. The CDR3 coding sequence is TGTGCCAGCAGCTTATCTATCGTGAACACTGAAGCTTTCTTT.

The V call is TRBV27, the J call TRBJ2-2; 9 bases map to TRBD1. V lost 6 bases and J lost 0; bases outside the gene matches: 5. Germline lookup yields CDR1 MNHEY and CDR2 SMNVEV (reference sequence). This CDR3 region has 16 residues. The CDR3 spells CASSLQGAANTGELFF. In nucleotides, the CDR3 is TGTGCCAGCAGCTTACAGGGGGCCGCGAACACCGGGGAGCTGTTTTTT.

This clone was found once. The chain uses TRBV7-2 and TRBJ2-7, with 8 bases fitting TRBD2. V lost 1 base and J lost 6; bases outside the gene matches: 14. Germline CDR1 is SGHTA and CDR2 is FQGNSA. The CDR3 has 17 amino acids. The CDR3 DNA follows: TGTGCCAGCAGCTTAGTAACCCCCAGCGGGGGCTCAATCGAGCAGTACTTC. As protein: CASSLVTPSGGSIEQYF. Together with reference TRBV7-2 and TRBJ2-7, the CDR3 gives the full variable domain: GAGVSQSPSNKVTEKGKDVELRCDPISGHTALYWYRQSLGQGLEFLIYFQGNSAPDKSGLPSDRFSAERTGGSVSTLTIQRTQQEDSAVYLCASSLVTPSGGSIEQYFGPGTRLTVT.

The chain joins TRBV7-8 to TRBJ2-1; 9 bases match TRBD2. The CDR3 is 16 residues long. The V gene end was trimmed by 5 bases and the J gene end by 9 bases; junction bases not matched to a gene: 14. The V gene's germline CDR1 is SGHVS and CDR2 FQNEAQ. In nucleotides, the CDR3 is TGTGCCAGCAGCGCCAAGGGCGGGGGGGCTCGGAGTGAGCAGTTCTTC. As protein: CASSAKGGGARSEQFF.

This clone appeared a single time. A read error may account for a junction end that differs from germline. The chain links TRBV19 to TRBJ2-2; the match to TRBD2 covers 10 bases. The CDR3 consists of 15 residues. The germline gives CDR1 LNHDA, CDR2 SQIVND (reference sequence). In DNA form, the CDR3 reads TGTGCCAGTTGTATAGCGGGGGGCAACACCGGGGAGCTGTTTTTT. This translates into CASCIAGGNTGELFF. Based on the CDR3 plus reference TRBV19 and TRBJ2-2, the full variable domain is DGGITQSPKYLFRKEGQNVTLSCEQNLNHDAMYWYRQDPGQGLRLIYYSQIVNDFQKGDIAEGYSVSREKKESFPLTVTSAQKNPTAFYLCASCIAGGNTGELFFGEGSRLTVL.

The gene calls are TRBV6-5 and TRBJ2-3, with TRBD2 as a possible D gene (6 bases). Germline V gene lookup returns CDR1 MNHEY and CDR2 SVGAGI. The germline V and J ends were trimmed by 4 bases and 1 base, with 12 bases remaining between them. CDR3 size: 15 residues. This CDR3 reads CASSSLTRRTDTQYF. The DNA of the CDR3 is TGTGCCAGCAGTTCCTTGACTAGACGCACAGATACGCAGTATTTT.